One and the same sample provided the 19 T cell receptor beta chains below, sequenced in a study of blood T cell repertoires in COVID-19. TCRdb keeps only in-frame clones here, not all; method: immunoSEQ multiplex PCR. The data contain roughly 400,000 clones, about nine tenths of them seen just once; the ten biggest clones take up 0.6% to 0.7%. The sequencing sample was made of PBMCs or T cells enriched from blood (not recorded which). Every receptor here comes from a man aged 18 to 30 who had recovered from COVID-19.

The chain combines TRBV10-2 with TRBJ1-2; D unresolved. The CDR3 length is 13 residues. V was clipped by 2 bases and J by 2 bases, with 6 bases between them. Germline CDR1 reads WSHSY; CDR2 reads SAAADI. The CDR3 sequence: CASSEEINYGYTF. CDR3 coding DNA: TGCGCCAGCAGTGAGGAGATAAACTATGGCTACACCTTC.

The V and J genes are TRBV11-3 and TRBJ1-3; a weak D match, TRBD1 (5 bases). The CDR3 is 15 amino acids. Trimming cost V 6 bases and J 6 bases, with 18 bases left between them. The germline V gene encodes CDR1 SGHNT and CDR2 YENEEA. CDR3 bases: TGTGCCAGCAGTTCCGCCGGGACTTACGAAAACACCATATATTTT. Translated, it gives CASSSAGTYENTIYF.

CDR3 residues: CASRTAAGTDTQYF. CDR3 sequence (DNA): TGTGCCAGCAGAACAGCGGCCGGCACAGATACGCAGTATTTT. The chain employs TRBV7-9 and TRBJ2-3, with D tentatively TRBD2 (5 bases). V was trimmed by 6 bases and J by 1 base, leaving 11 bases between them. Germline V gives CDR1 SEHNR, CDR2 FQNEAQ (reference sequence). The CDR3 runs to 14 residues.

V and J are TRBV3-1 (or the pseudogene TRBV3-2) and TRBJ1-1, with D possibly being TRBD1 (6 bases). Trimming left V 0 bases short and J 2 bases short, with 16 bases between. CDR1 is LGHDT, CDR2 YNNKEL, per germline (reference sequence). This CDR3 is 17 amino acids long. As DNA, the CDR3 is TGTGCCAGCAGCCAAGATCGGGGCAGGGGCGTTAACACTGAAGCTTTCTTT. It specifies CASSQDRGRGVNTEAFF.

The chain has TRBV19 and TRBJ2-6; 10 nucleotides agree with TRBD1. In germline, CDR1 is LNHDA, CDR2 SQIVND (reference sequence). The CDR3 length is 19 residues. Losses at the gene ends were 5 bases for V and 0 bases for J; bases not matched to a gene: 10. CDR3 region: CASSAAGQGVTSGANVLTF. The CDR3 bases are TGTGCCAGTAGTGCCGCCGGACAGGGGGTTACCTCTGGGGCCAACGTCCTGACTTTC.

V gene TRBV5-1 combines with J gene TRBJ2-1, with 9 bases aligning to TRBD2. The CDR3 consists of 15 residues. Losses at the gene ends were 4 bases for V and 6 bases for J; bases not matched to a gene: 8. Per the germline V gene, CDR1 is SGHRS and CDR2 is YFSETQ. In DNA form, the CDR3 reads TGCGCCAGCAGCCCCGGGGTAGCGGGAGCCAATGAGCAGTTCTTC. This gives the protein CASSPGVAGANEQFF.

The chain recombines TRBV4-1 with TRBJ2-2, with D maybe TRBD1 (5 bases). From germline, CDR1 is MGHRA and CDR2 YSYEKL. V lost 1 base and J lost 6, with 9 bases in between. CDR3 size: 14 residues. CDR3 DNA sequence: TGCGCCAGCAGCCAAGTAGGGGTCTCCGGGGAGCTGTTTTTT. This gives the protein CASSQVGVSGELFF.

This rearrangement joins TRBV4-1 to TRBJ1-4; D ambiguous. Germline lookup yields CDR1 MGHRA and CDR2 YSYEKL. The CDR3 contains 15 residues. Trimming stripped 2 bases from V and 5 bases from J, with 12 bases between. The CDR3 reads CASSQYRGPNEKLFF. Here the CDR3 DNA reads TGCGCCAGCAGCCAATACCGAGGGCCAAATGAAAAACTGTTTTTT.

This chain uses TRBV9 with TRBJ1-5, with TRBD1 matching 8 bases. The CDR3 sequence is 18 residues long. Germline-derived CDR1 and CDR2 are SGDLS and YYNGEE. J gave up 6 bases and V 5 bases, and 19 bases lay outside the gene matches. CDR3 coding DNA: TGTGCCAGCAGGAGAAAAGACCCGGGACAGGTTGCCGGTCAGCCCCAGCATTTT. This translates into CASRRKDPGQVAGQPQHF.

CDR3 sequence: CASSLEQGWASTYNEQFF. CDR3 coding DNA: TGTGCCAGCAGCTTAGAACAGGGTTGGGCTAGTACCTACAATGAGCAGTTCTTC. This chain joins TRBV7-8 and TRBJ2-1, with D possibly matching TRBD1 (6 bases). The CDR3 totals 18 residues. The germline V and J ends were trimmed by 1 base and 2 bases, with 18 bases remaining between them. CDR1 and CDR2 from the germline V gene are SGHVS and FQNEAQ.

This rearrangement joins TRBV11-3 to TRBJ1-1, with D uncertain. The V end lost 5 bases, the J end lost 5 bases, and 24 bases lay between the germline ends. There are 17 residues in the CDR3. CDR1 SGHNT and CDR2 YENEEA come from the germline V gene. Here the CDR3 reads CASSPIEAALRSTEAFF. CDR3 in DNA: TGTGCCAGCAGCCCGATCGAGGCGGCTTTAAGAAGTACTGAAGCTTTCTTT.

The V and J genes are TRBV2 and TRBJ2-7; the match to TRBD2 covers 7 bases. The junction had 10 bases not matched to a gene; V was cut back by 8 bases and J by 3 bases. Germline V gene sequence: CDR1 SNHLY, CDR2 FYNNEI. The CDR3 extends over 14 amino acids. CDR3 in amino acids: CASGREAGSYEQYF. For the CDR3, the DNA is TGTGCCAGCGGGAGGGAAGCGGGAAGCTACGAGCAGTACTTC.

The CDR3 here is CASSPFGTANTGELFF. The CDR3 coding sequence is TGTGCCAGCTCTCCTTTTGGGACAGCGAACACCGGGGAGCTGTTTTTT. The chain has TRBV18 and TRBJ2-2, with 7 nucleotides matching TRBD1. Germline CDR1 is KGHSH and CDR2 is LQKENI. V lost 6 bases, J lost 0 bases, and 7 bases stayed unmatched. CDR3 length equals 16 residues. Using reference TRBV18 and TRBJ2-2 for the parts outside the CDR3, the full variable domain is NAGVMQNPRHLVRRRGQEARLRCSPMKGHSHVYWYRQLPEEGLKFMVYLQKENIIDESGMPKERFSAEFPKEGPSILRIQQVVRGDSAAYFCASSPFGTANTGELFFGEGSRLTVL.

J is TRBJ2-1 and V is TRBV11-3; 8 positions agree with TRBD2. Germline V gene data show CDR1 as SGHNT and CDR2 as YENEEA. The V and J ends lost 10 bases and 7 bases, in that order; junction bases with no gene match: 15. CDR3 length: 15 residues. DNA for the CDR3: TGTGCCACCTCTTTTAGCGGGGTAGCAAAGAATGAGCAGTTCTTC. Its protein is CATSFSGVAKNEQFF.

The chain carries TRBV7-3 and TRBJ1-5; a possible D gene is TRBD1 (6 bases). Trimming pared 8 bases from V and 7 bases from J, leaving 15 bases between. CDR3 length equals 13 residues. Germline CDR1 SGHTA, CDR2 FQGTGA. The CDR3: CASSGTGPQPQHF. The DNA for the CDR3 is TGTGCCAGCTCGGGTACAGGGCCGCAGCCCCAGCATTTT.

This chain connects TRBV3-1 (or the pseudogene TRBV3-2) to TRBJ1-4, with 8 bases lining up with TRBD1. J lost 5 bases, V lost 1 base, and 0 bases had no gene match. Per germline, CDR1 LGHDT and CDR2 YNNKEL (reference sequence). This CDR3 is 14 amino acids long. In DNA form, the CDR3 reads TGTGCCAGCAGCCAAGCAGGGGGCAATGAAAAACTGTTTTTT. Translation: CASSQAGGNEKLFF.

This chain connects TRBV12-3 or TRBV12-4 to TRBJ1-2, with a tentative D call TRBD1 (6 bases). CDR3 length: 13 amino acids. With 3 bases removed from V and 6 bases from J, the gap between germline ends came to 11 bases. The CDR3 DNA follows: TGTGCCAGCAGTTTCTCAGGGGCGGATGGCTACACCTTC. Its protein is CASSFSGADGYTF.

The CDR3 region has the DNA TGTGCCAGCAGCTTGGGACAGGCTAGCAATGAGCAGTTCTTC. Residues: CASSLGQASNEQFF. The rearrangement links TRBV7-6 to TRBJ2-1; 8 nucleotides match TRBD1. The ends lost 3 bases at V and 6 bases at J; junction bases unmatched: 4. Germline V gene data show CDR1 as SGHVS and CDR2 as FNYEAQ. This CDR3 comprises 14 residues.

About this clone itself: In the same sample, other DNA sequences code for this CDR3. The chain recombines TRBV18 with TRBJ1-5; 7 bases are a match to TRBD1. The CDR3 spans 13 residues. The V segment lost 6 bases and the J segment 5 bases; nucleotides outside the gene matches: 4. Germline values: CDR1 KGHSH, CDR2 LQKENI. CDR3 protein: CASSPDRDQPQHF. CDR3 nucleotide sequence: TGTGCCAGCTCCCCCGACAGGGATCAGCCCCAGCATTTT.